The sequence of this TCR beta chain was determined in a study of cytomegalovirus exposure and HLA in healthy donors. Study background: T cells numbering about 179 million yielded approximately 100 million unique TCR beta sequences in an earlier analysis. The study's early data release held some 85 million unique TCRs from HLA-typed donors.

The V and J ends lost 1 base and 2 bases, in that order; junction bases with no gene match: 1. The CDR3 has 15 residues. The V gene's germline CDR1 is SGHAT and CDR2 FQNNGV. The PCR ran on 60 Vbeta and 13 Jbeta primers. Some clones are missing from TCRdb's copy, which holds only in-frame ones; the method was immunoSEQ multiplex PCR. The profile shows 130,000 to 150,000 clones, about four fifths of them singletons. The sequence was obtained from a woman aged 18-29 years in good health and CMV-seropositive. V is TRBV11-2 and J is TRBJ2-7, with 11 positions matching TRBD2. Source material: PBMCs. CDR3 nucleotides: TGTGCCAGCAGCTTAGTACTAGCGGGGGCCTACGAGCAGTACTTC. Translation: CASSLVLAGAYEQYF.